This passage covers 6 T cell receptor beta chains from one sample sequenced in a study of shared clonotypes between healthy human individuals. The repertoire was sequenced with immunoSEQ multiplex PCR; TCRdb's copy has only in-frame clones and lacks some. Of hundreds of thousands of clones in the sample, around 74% are singletons; the top ten hold over 1.5%. The sample consisted of memory CD4+ T cells sorted from blood. The subset denotes: CD45RA-negative fraction. These receptors all come from a woman in her twenties or thirties in good health.

The rearrangement links TRBV28 to TRBJ1-2, with TRBD1 matching 8 bases. The ends lost 3 bases at V and 4 bases at J; junction bases unmatched: 7. The V gene's germline CDR1 is MDHEN and CDR2 SYDVKM. This CDR3 comprises 15 residues. CDR3 DNA sequence: TGTGCCAGCAGTTTTAAGGACAGGGTTCTCTATGGCTACACCTTC. Translating it yields CASSFKDRVLYGYTF.

The chain combines TRBV19 with TRBJ2-5; 7 nucleotides agree with TRBD2. The germline gives CDR1 LNHDA, CDR2 SQIVND (reference sequence). V lost 4 bases and J lost 11; bases outside the gene matches: 13. This CDR3 has 14 amino acids. The CDR3 DNA sequence: TGTGCCAGTAGTACGGGGACTAACGGGTTGGAGCAGTACTTC. Protein product: CASSTGTNGLEQYF.

For this clone: Other DNA variants within this sample encode the same CDR3. The rearrangement links TRBV18 to TRBJ2-7, with TRBD1 as a possible D gene (6 bases). Trimming removed 2 bases at V and 2 bases at J, with 7 bases between. Germline CDR1 reads KGHSH; CDR2 reads LQKENI. CDR3 length: 13 amino acids. CDR3 sequence (DNA): TGTGCCAGCTCACCAGGGGGCCCCTACGAGCAGTACTTC. Amino acid sequence: CASSPGGPYEQYF.

This clone was counted only a few times. The chain is built from TRBV7-8 and TRBJ2-7; 8 bases match TRBD1. Germline CDR1 SGHVS, CDR2 FQNEAQ. The V gene end was trimmed by 4 bases and the J gene end by 5 bases; junction bases not matched to a gene: 13. The CDR3 consists of 16 residues. Here the CDR3 reads CASSSGGQGARNEQYF. CDR3 nucleotides: TGTGCCAGCAGCTCTGGAGGGCAGGGGGCTAGGAACGAGCAGTACTTC.

This clone came up a few times. This chain links TRBV28 with TRBJ1-2; D remains ambiguous. This CDR3 spans 12 amino acids. CDR1 and CDR2 from the germline V gene are MDHEN and SYDVKM. With 2 bases removed from V and 4 bases from J, the gap between germline ends came to 5 bases. CDR3 amino acids: CASSLGTYGYTF. The CDR3 DNA reads TGTGCCAGCAGTTTAGGAACCTATGGCTACACCTTC.

The chain joins TRBV9 to TRBJ2-3, with D unclear. The CDR3 runs to 16 residues. Per the germline V gene, CDR1 is SGDLS and CDR2 is YYNGEE. Trimming took 0 bases from V and 0 from J, leaving 11 bases between them. The CDR3 spells CASSVGAVSSTDTQYF. In DNA form, the CDR3 reads TGTGCCAGCAGCGTAGGGGCCGTATCAAGCACAGATACGCAGTATTTT. Combining the CDR3 with reference TRBV9 and TRBJ2-3 gives the whole variable domain DSGVTQTPKHLITATGQRVTLRCSPRSGDLSVYWYQQSLDQGLQFLIQYYNGEERAKGNILERFSAQQFPDLHSELNLSSLELGDSALYFCASSVGAVSSTDTQYFGPGTRLTVL.